Presented here are 32 T cell receptor beta chains from one specimen sequenced in a study of T cells after yellow fever vaccination. TCRdb analysed the 5' RACE reads with MiXCR anew, one entry per CDR3 protein. Altogether some 260,000 distinct CDR3 sequences are present, about 5.2% being singletons, with the ten largest covering 3% to 4%. The sequencing used CD4+ T cells sorted from PBMCs, collected on the day of the yellow fever booster vaccination. The receptors were sampled from a man between 18 and 35 years old who received the YFV17D yellow fever vaccine.

This clonotype was found a few times. The V and J genes are TRBV6-6 and TRBJ1-2; D gene unclear. CDR3 length: 13 amino acids. Germline values: CDR1 MNHNY, CDR2 SVGAGI (reference sequence). The germline V and J ends were trimmed by 2 bases and 3 bases, with 7 bases remaining between them. The CDR3: CASSYETDYGYTF. CDR3 in DNA: TGTGCCAGCAGTTACGAAACGGACTATGGCTACACCTTC.

In this sample, this clonotype turned up many times. The junction does not match germline at one end; this may be a read error. This chain uses TRBV5-1 with TRBJ2-3; unclear D gene. Germline-derived CDR1 and CDR2 are SGHRS and YFSETQ. The CDR3 runs 13 residues. In DNA, the CDR3 is TGTGCCAGCAGCTTAGCTGCGACAGATACGCAGTATTTT. It translates to CASSLAATDTQYF.

The rearrangement joins TRBV10-2 to TRBJ2-1; TRBD1 aligns across 10 bases. The trim removed 0 bases at V and 5 bases at J, leaving 1 base unmatched. Germline V gives CDR1 WSHSY, CDR2 SAAADI. This CDR3 region has 15 residues. CDR3 nucleotides: TGCGCCAGCAGTGAGTCGGGACAGGGGCACAATGAGCAGTTCTTC. Translated, it gives CASSESGQGHNEQFF.

As to this clonotype: A read error is possible here, since a much larger clone lies one base away. The gene calls are TRBV4-2 and TRBJ1-4; 7 nucleotides align to TRBD1. J lost 8 bases, V lost 1 base, and 7 bases had no gene match. CDR1 is LGHNA, CDR2 YNFKEQ, per germline. The CDR3 is 15 residues long. The DNA of the CDR3 is TGTGCCAGCAGCCAAGGGGGGACAGTGAGCGAAAAACTGTTTTTT. Translation gives CASSQGGTVSEKLFF.

The sample holds a few counts of this clonotype. V and J are TRBV5-1 and TRBJ1-2; possible D gene TRBD1, 6 bases. The germline gives CDR1 SGHRS, CDR2 YFSETQ. The CDR3 loop spans 17 amino acids. Trimming took 4 bases from V and 4 from J, leaving 23 bases between them. CDR3 sequence reads: CASSVGRDITTGYGYTF. Here the CDR3 DNA reads TGCGCCAGCAGCGTGGGGCGGGACATAACGACTGGCTATGGCTACACCTTC.

There are a few counts of this clonotype. This sequence joins TRBV28 and TRBJ2-5, with 7 bases that match TRBD2. The CDR3 runs 13 residues. Germline V gene lookup returns CDR1 MDHEN and CDR2 SYDVKM. V was clipped by 3 bases and J by 7 bases; unmatched bases: 5. CDR3 coding DNA: TGTGCCAGCAGTTTGGCATGGGAGGGGACCCAGTACTTC. As protein: CASSLAWEGTQYF.

The sample holds a few counts of this clonotype. The gene calls are TRBV18 and TRBJ2-1, with 9 bases that match TRBD2. CDR1 KGHSH and CDR2 LQKENI come from the germline V gene. V lost 2 bases and J lost 7; bases outside the gene matches: 6. The CDR3 is 15 residues long. This CDR3 reads CASSPFGTSRNEQFF. The CDR3 nucleotides read TGTGCCAGCTCACCATTTGGGACTAGCAGGAATGAGCAGTTCTTC.

This chain uses TRBV6-6 with TRBJ2-2; D gene unclear. V dropped 5 bases and J dropped 4 bases, with 8 bases sitting between them. The CDR3 has 13 residues. CDR1 is MNHNY, CDR2 SVGAGI, per germline (reference sequence). CDR3 coding DNA: TGTGCCAGCAGTCCTTCTACCACCGGGGAGCTGTTTTTT. It specifies CASSPSTTGELFF.

J is TRBJ2-2 and V is TRBV10-3, with D perhaps being TRBD1 or TRBD2 (5 bases each). The CDR3 has 15 residues. The germline CDR1 and CDR2 sequences are ENHRY and SYGVKD. V dropped 4 bases and J dropped 6 bases, with 15 bases sitting between them. The CDR3 region has the DNA TGTGCCATCAGTGTTCGGCCCGGGGACGCCGGGGAGCTGTTTTTT. This sequence encodes CAISVRPGDAGELFF.

This clonotype has a count of ten or more. CDR3 coding DNA: TGTGCCAGCAGCTTAGAGGGCTGGAACGAGCAGTACTTC. It specifies CASSLEGWNEQYF. The chain couples TRBV7-6 to TRBJ2-7; D is undetermined. Looked up from germline, CDR1 is SGHVS and CDR2 is FNYEAQ. Between the trimmed V and J ends, which lost 1 base and 5 bases, there was a span of 9 bases. This CDR3 contains 13 residues.

The genes are TRBV5-1 and TRBJ2-3; 11 bases map to TRBD1. The germline V gene has CDR1 SGHRS and CDR2 YFSETQ. The CDR3 is 16 residues long. V trimming: 4 bases; J trimming: 0 bases; junction bases outside the gene matches: 4. CDR3 DNA: TGCGCCAGCAGCGGTGGGACAGGGGGTAGCACAGATACGCAGTATTTT. Protein product: CASSGGTGGSTDTQYF.

This clonotype was detected many times. The chain links TRBV3-1 to TRBJ1-3; D not certain. CDR3 length: 14 residues. Trimming removed 3 bases from V and 2 bases from J, with 8 bases in between. CDR1 and CDR2 from the germline V gene are LGHDT and YNNKEL (reference sequence). CDR3 in DNA: TGTGCCAGCAGCCACTTGACGGCTGGAAACACCATATATTTT. This codes for CASSHLTAGNTIYF.

This clonotype came up a few times. DNA for the CDR3: TGTGCCAGCAGCTTGCCTGCTTACTATGGCTACACCTTC. Translation: CASSLPAYYGYTF. The chain combines TRBV5-4 with TRBJ1-2; D gene ambiguous. The CDR3 contains 13 residues. Germline values: CDR1 SGHNT, CDR2 YYREEE (reference sequence). V was clipped by 1 base and J by 3 bases, with 7 bases between them.

The rearrangement joins TRBV7-3 to TRBJ1-6; tentatively, D is TRBD1 (6 bases). Between the trimmed V and J ends, which lost 1 base and 9 bases, there was a span of 13 bases. CDR1 SGHTA and CDR2 FQGTGA come from the germline V gene. There are 15 residues in the CDR3. The CDR3 reads CASSLNAGVISPLHF. CDR3 nucleotide sequence: TGTGCCAGCAGCTTAAATGCAGGGGTCATTTCACCCCTCCACTTT.

The V call is TRBV4-3, the J call TRBJ1-6, with 7 positions matching TRBD1. Looked up from germline, CDR1 is LGHNA and CDR2 is YSLEER. The length of the CDR3 is 15 residues. Unmatched junction bases numbered 7, after V lost 3 bases and J lost 8 bases. CDR3 nucleotides: TGCGCCAGCAGCCAGGTCGACAGGGCTGATTCACCCCTCCACTTT. This translates into CASSQVDRADSPLHF.

This clonotype was seen many times. DNA of the CDR3: TGTGCCACCAGACTAGATCCCGGGGAGCTGTTTTTT. Its protein product is CATRLDPGELFF. This chain joins TRBV10-3 and TRBJ2-2; the D gene is possibly TRBD2 (6 bases). Trimming took 10 bases from V and 6 from J, leaving 12 bases between them. CDR1 ENHRY and CDR2 SYGVKD come from the germline V gene. This CDR3 contains 12 residues.

The V gene is TRBV5-6, the J gene TRBJ2-3, with D perhaps matching TRBD1 (5 bases). The CDR3 length is 14 residues. The germline V gene encodes CDR1 SGHDT and CDR2 YYEEEE. V was pared by 7 bases and J by 0 bases, with 12 bases between. The CDR3 loop reads CASGQGTSTDTQYF. In DNA form, the CDR3 reads TGTGCCAGCGGGCAGGGAACAAGCACAGATACGCAGTATTTT.

The rearrangement joins TRBV7-2 to TRBJ1-2, with 12 nucleotides matching TRBD1. Germline CDR1 and CDR2: SGHTA and FQGNSA. CDR3 length: 16 amino acids. With V trimmed by 4 bases and J by 5 bases, 8 bases remained unmatched. The CDR3 is CASSSYPGQGAYGYTF. CDR3 nucleotide sequence: TGTGCCAGCAGCTCCTACCCGGGACAGGGGGCTTATGGCTACACCTTC.

This clonotype was seen at least ten times. The chain combines TRBV2 with TRBJ2-7; D is possibly TRBD1 or TRBD2 (5 bases each). Germline V gene data show CDR1 as SNHLY and CDR2 as FYNNEI. This CDR3 has 11 residues. The CDR3 sequence: CASSEWDGGFV. CDR3 nucleotide sequence: TGTGCCAGCAGTGAATGGGACGGCGGATTCGTC.

This clonotype was seen ten or more times. This chain links TRBV29-1 with TRBJ1-1; weak D call: TRBD1 (5 bases). This CDR3 comprises 13 residues. Trimming shortened V by 4 bases and J by 0 bases, and 9 bases separated the two germline ends. Germline values: CDR1 SQVTM, CDR2 ANQGSEA. The CDR3 region is CSVGTLLNTEAFF. DNA of the CDR3: TGCAGCGTTGGGACACTCTTGAACACTGAAGCTTTCTTT.

V is TRBV4-3 and J is TRBJ2-2; possible D gene TRBD2, 6 bases. The CDR3 is made up of 14 amino acids. Germline V gives CDR1 LGHNA, CDR2 YSLEER. V was clipped by 5 bases and J by 1 base, with 8 bases between them. The CDR3 coding sequence is TGCGCCAGCAGCTGGGACTGGAACACCGGGGAGCTGTTTTTT. Residues: CASSWDWNTGELFF.

V and J are TRBV7-9 and TRBJ1-2, with TRBD1 matching 7 bases. CDR1 SEHNR and CDR2 FQNEAQ come from the germline V gene (reference sequence). This CDR3 is built from 14 residues. J lost 4 bases, V lost 4 bases, and 6 bases had no gene match. The CDR3 loop reads CASSSGQSVYGYTF. DNA of the CDR3: TGTGCCAGCAGCTCGGGACAGAGTGTCTATGGCTACACCTTC.

This clonotype occurred many times. The chain uses TRBV7-3 and TRBJ2-3, with 7 bases fitting TRBD2. Per germline, CDR1 SGHTA and CDR2 FQGTGA. The CDR3 spans 13 residues. V dropped 1 base and J dropped 6; count of bases not matched to a gene: 1. CDR3 residues: CASSLREGDTQYF. CDR3 sequence (DNA): TGTGCCAGCAGCTTAAGGGAGGGGGATACGCAGTATTTT.

The chain has TRBV20-1 and TRBJ1-2; no reliable D call. The CDR3 runs 12 residues. The germline V gene encodes CDR1 DFQATT and CDR2 SNEGSKA (reference sequence). V lost 3 bases and J 4 bases, leaving 9 bases between the germline ends. The DNA for the CDR3 is TGCAGTGCTAGTGTCGACACCTATGGCTACACCTTC. Amino acids: CSASVDTYGYTF.

Details on this clonotype: The DNA is left out, because the CDR3 cannot be placed on it with certainty; the CDR3 is given as TCRdb lists it. The chain joins TRBV21-1 to TRBJ1-6; the D call TRBD1 from the table was never checked on the DNA. TRBV21-1 is a known pseudogene. The CDR3 is 15 residues long, counting both termini. The CDR3 loop reads CASSKVGTGSSPLHF.

This clonotype was found a few times. This sequence joins TRBV5-1 and TRBJ1-2, with D perhaps TRBD1 (5 bases). V was cut by 5 bases and J by 11 bases, with 19 bases left in between. The length of the CDR3 is 13 residues. Germline V gene data show CDR1 as SGHRS and CDR2 as YFSETQ. The CDR3 protein is CASSSGTAEQYTF. For the CDR3, the DNA is TGCGCCAGCAGTTCCGGGACTGCGGAACAGTACACCTTC.

In its sample, this clonotype was seen many times. CDR3 coding DNA: TGTGCCAGCAGCGCACTAGCGGGCGGTGAGCAGTTCTTC. Protein: CASSALAGGEQFF. The V gene is TRBV2, the J gene TRBJ2-1; 9 bases match TRBD2. The CDR3 is 13 amino acids. Germline CDR1 SNHLY, CDR2 FYNNEI. V gave up 6 bases and J gave up 9 bases; unmatched junction bases: 6.

This clonotype showed up just a few times. V and J are TRBV7-2 and TRBJ2-3; D might be TRBD2 (5 bases). The CDR3 has 14 amino acids. Germline V gives CDR1 SGHTA, CDR2 FQGNSA. Trimming removed 2 bases at V and 2 bases at J, with 8 bases between. CDR3 sequence reads: CASSLQRTTDTQYF. The CDR3 nucleotides are TGTGCCAGCAGCTTACAGCGGACCACAGATACGCAGTATTTT.

This clonotype was counted ten times or more. This chain connects TRBV5-6 to TRBJ2-3; the match to TRBD2 covers 10 bases. J gave up 3 bases and V 4 bases, and 11 bases lay outside the gene matches. The CDR3 totals 17 residues. Germline CDR1 SGHDT, CDR2 YYEEEE. CDR3 sequence reads: CASSPRPGLAYTDTQYF. The CDR3 DNA follows: TGTGCCAGCAGCCCCCGACCGGGACTAGCGTATACAGATACGCAGTATTTT.

The sample holds many counts of this clonotype. The chain couples TRBV27 to TRBJ2-3; D possibly matches TRBD1 or TRBD2 (5 bases each). The germline V gene encodes CDR1 MNHEY and CDR2 SMNVEV (reference sequence). Trimming cost V 3 bases and J 6 bases, with 10 bases left between them. The CDR3 is 13 residues long. CDR3 loop: CASSFPGADTQYF. DNA for the CDR3: TGTGCCAGCAGTTTCCCCGGGGCTGATACGCAGTATTTT.

A few counts support this clonotype. The chain uses TRBV7-6 and TRBJ2-5; D might be TRBD1 (7 bases). CDR3 length: 15 residues. The V gene lost 5 bases and the J gene lost 3 bases, with 16 bases spanning the gap. Germline CDR1 reads SGHVS; CDR2 reads FNYEAQ. CDR3 amino acids: CASSPRQGGKETQYF. The CDR3 nucleotides read TGTGCCAGCAGCCCCCGTCAGGGGGGAAAAGAGACCCAGTACTTC.

The chain links TRBV12-3 or TRBV12-4 to TRBJ1-3; D gene uncertain. This CDR3 comprises 16 residues. Deletions cut 3 bases from V and 0 bases from J, with 12 bases between. For the CDR3, the DNA is TGTGCCAGCAGTTTTAAGCGGCCAATCTCTGGAAACACCATATATTTT. This translates into CASSFKRPISGNTIYF.